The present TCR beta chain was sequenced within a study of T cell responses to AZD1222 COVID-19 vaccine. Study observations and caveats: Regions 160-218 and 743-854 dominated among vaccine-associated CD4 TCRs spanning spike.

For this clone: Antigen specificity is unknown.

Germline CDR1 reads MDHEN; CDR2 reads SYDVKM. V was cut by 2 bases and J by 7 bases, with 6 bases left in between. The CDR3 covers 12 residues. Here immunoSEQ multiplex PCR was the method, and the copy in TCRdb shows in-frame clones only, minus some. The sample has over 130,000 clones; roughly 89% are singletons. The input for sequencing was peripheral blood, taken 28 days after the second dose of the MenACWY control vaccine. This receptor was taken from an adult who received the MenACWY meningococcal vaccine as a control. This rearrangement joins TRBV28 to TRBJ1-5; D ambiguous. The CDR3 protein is CASSLGAQPQHF. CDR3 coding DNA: TGTGCCAGCAGTTTAGGAGCCCAGCCCCAGCATTTT.